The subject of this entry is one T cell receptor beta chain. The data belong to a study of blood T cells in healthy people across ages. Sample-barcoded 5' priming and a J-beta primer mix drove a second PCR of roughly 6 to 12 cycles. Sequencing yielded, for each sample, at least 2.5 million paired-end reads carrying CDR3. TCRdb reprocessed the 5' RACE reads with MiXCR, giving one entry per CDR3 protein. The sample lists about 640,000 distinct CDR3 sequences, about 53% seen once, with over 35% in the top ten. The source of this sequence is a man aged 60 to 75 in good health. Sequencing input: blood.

This CDR3 is CASSRSEVGEKLFF. The CDR3 DNA reads TGTGCCAGCAGTCGATCGGAGGTGGGAGAAAAACTGTTTTTT. The rearrangement links TRBV9 to TRBJ1-4, with D unclear. Trimming cost V 5 bases and J 8 bases, with 16 bases left between them. The V gene's germline CDR1 is SGDLS and CDR2 YYNGEE. CDR3 length: 14 amino acids.